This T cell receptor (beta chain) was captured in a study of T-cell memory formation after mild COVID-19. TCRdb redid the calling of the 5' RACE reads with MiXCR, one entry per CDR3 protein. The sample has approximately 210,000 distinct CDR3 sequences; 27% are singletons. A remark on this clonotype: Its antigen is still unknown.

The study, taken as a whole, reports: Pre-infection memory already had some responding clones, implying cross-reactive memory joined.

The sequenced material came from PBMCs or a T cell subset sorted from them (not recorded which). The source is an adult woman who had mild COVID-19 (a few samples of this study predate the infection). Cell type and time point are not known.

The CDR3 nucleotides are TGTGCCAGCAGTTATCGTCGACCGTCGTCAGTCACCGGGGAGCTGTTTTTT. Its protein product is CASSYRRPSSVTGELFF. The chain has TRBV6-5 and TRBJ2-2; D not resolved. Germline V gene lookup returns CDR1 MNHEY and CDR2 SVGAGI. Trimming cost V 3 bases and J 4 bases, with 18 bases left between them. This CDR3 comprises 17 residues.